Sequencing of this TCR beta chain was carried out in a study of shared clonotypes between healthy human individuals (dated by TCRdb to 2020 to 2021). Study-wide context: The cohort included three men and a couple of women between 18 and 49 years of age. To estimate repertoire size and how much clonotypes are shared between individuals, the study performed deep sequencing of blood TCR repertoires from 4 to 6 healthy adults. Per donor, three plates each were used for CD4 naive and CD4 memory, two for CD8 naive, and one for CD8 memory. Each donor's leukapheresis produced roughly between roughly 0.94 and 9.5 billion PBMCs. To increase sequencing depth and limit assay-specific biases, different laboratories used diverse techniques to prepare libraries and sequence TCR repertoires.

Using the deep immunoSEQ assay, TCR CDR3 regions were amplified from genomic DNA by multiplex PCR. Extracted genomic DNA from each cell subset was distributed evenly across all wells of several immunoSEQ 96-well plates, and each plate was treated as a replicate. For sorted subsets, approximately 0.2 ug of genomic DNA, equivalent to around 29,000 T cell genomes, went into each replicate PCR. Purified libraries were quantified with a Qubit 3.0 fluorometer, sized on a Bioanalyzer 2100, and re-quantified with the KAPA Library Quantification kit. Every immunoSEQ 96-well plate was sequenced on a dedicated single-read 150-cycle Illumina NextSeq 550 flow cell. The published analysis was carried out like this. Because only junctional sequences without quality scores were contained in the immunoSEQ output, filtering matching that applied to full-length reads could not be performed. To assign V/J genes and CDR3, sequences were annotated using PyIR, a Python wrapper for IgBLAST v1.9, with IMGT germline references. Reads were removed for weak V/J assignments (E-value above 1e-6), missing CDR3, stop codons, out-of-frame junctions, or ambiguous translated residues. V3J clonotypes were defined by identical inferred V gene, J gene, and CDR3 amino acid sequence. To compute the percentage overlap between repertoires, the number of shared unique clonotypes was divided by the size of the smaller repertoire. Three approaches were used to assess repertoire richness: RTK rarefaction, the Chao1 estimator, and Recon v2.1 estimates of unobserved clonotypes. Generation probabilities were computed with OLGA for all TCRbeta clonotypes obtained by the gDNA method from a handful of donors. Sourced from immuneACCESS, this table was stored by TCRdb with only in-frame sequences that have V and J called. A share of the clones is absent; for the studies checked, an unresolved V gene accounts for under half, and the remainder has no known explanation. D and trimming were read from the DNA, whereas the V and J calls and clone size are those reported in that table. Counted in this sample were some 2.1 million clones; 85% to 95% of them appeared once. The ten largest clones represent around 1.7% of the sample.

The CDR3, cysteine through phenylalanine, is 15 amino acids long. The CDR3 DNA has 45 bases and is translated from base 1. The germline V gene (reference sequence) specifies PRHDT as CDR1 and FYEKMQ as CDR2. V is pared back by 2 bases and J by 4 bases, with 13 bases lying between the germline termini. This clone was counted a single time. Its antigen is currently not known. Nothing much larger sits one base from this clone, and base qualities are not available. Results and caveats for the whole study, not just this receptor: Rarefaction of sorted-subset datasets indicated incomplete sequencing despite the large sequencing depth. Naive subsets generally had larger estimated clonotype richness than memory subsets. Compared with non-shared clonotypes, the clonotypes found in all four sorted-subset donors had higher generation probabilities. Sharing across a handful of donors was observed for roughly 5.4% of naive CD4, over 3% of naive CD8, about 2.3% of memory CD4, and around 0.4% of memory CD8 clonotypes. Sampling was restricted to blood, and TCR repertoires in tissue are likely to differ from TCR repertoires in blood. Pairwise subsampling led to the expectation that sequencing depth would affect the degree of clonotype sharing among donors. Because the study included only a small number of donors, the genetic and exposure-history diversity represented was limited.

CD8 naive samples consisted of CD45RO-negative cells that were positively selected for CCR7, yielding a CD45RA+CCR7+ population without TemRA cells. Donors were healthy HIV-negative adults with no recently reported acute infections or vaccinations. Every donor was a Caucasian adult living in Nashville, Tennessee, USA. After blood collection by leukapheresis, PBMCs were isolated using Ficoll-Histopaque density gradient centrifugation and then cryopreserved in the vapor phase of liquid nitrogen. Analytical flow cytometry was used to check the purity and quantity of each magnetically sorted T cell population. From each sorted fraction, genomic DNA was isolated and quantified by UV absorbance on a Nanodrop 2000c.

The sequence is built from TRBV13 and TRBJ2-3; the D gene identity is not certain. This TCR was sampled from a man aged 18-30 years in good health. Some clones in this sample may be carry-over from other donors' samples. The specimen sequenced was naive CD8+ T cells from PBMCs. Taken with the paper, the label for cell subset or site translates to: CD45RA+CCR7+. The DNA sequence is given as TGTGCCAGCAGCTTATATGGCCGCCGGGCAGATACGCAGTATTTT. Translated, this is CASSLYGRRADTQYF.